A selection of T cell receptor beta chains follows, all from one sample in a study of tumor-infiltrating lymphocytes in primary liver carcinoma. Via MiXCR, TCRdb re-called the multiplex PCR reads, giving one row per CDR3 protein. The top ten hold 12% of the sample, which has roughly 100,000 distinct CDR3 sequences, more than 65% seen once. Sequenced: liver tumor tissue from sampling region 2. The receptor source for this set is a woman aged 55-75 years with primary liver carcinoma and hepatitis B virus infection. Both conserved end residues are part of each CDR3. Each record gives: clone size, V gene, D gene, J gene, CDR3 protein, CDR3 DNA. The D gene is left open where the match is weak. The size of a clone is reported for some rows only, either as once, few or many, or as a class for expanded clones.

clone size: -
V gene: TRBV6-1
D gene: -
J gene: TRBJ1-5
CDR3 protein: CSSSEDGGRNRPQHF
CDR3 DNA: TGTTCCAGCAGTGAAGACGGAGGGAGAAATCGGCCCCAGCATTTT

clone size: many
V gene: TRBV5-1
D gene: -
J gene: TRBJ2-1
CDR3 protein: CASSFLGTVAYNEQFF
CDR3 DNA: TGCGCCAGCAGCTTCCTCGGTACAGTCGCCTACAATGAGCAGTTCTTC

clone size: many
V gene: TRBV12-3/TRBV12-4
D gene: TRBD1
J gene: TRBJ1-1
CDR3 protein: CASRPRTGGGGTEAFF
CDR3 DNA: TGTGCCAGCAGACCTCGGACAGGGGGCGGTGGCACTGAAGCTTTCTTT

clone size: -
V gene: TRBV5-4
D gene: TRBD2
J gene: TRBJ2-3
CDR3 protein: CASSLAGTSGGRLSDTQYF
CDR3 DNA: TGCGCCAGCAGCTTGGCGGGGACTAGCGGGGGTCGGCTCAGCGATACGCAGTATTTT

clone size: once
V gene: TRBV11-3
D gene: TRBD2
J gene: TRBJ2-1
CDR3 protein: CASSLEGTSGCPIYNEQFF
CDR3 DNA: TGTGCCAGTAGCTTGGAGGGGACTAGCGGGTGTCCAATCTACAATGAGCAGTTCTTC

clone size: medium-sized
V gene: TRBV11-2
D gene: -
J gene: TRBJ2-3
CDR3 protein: CASSLGSNTDTQYF
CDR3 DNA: TGTGCCAGCAGCTTAGGCTCTAACACAGATACGCAGTATTTT

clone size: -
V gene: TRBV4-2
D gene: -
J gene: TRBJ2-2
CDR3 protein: CASSQGLRHPGELFF
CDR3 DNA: TGTGCCAGCAGCCAAGGTTTGAGGCATCCCGGGGAACTGTTTTTT

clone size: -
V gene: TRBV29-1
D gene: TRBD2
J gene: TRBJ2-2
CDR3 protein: CSVGADGSGRNHRELFF
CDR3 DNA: TGCAGCGTTGGGGCAGATGGTAGCGGGAGGAATCACAGGGAGCTGTTTTTT

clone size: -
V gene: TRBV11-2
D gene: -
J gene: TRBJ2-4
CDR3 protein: CARSLGGWGRDIQYF
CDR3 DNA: TGTGCCAGAAGTTTAGGTGGTTGGGGGCGCGACATTCAGTACTTC

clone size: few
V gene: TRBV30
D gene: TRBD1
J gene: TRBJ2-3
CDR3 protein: CAWRVQDRASGTQYF
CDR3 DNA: TGTGCCTGGAGAGTCCAGGACAGGGCCTCCGGTACGCAGTATTTT

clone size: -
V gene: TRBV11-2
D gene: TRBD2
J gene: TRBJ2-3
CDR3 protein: CVSSRSGGRADTQYF
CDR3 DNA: TGTGTCAGTAGCCGTAGCGGGGGGCGAGCAGATACGCAGTATTTT

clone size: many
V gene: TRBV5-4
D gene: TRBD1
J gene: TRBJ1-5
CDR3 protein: CASSPGTGGNQPQHF
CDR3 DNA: TGTGCCAGCAGCCCGGGGACAGGGGGCAATCAGCCCCAGCATTTT

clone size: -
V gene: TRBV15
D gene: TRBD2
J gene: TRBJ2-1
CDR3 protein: CATSRGGLAGRDNEQFF
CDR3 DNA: TGTGCCACCAGCAGAGGGGGACTAGCGGGCAGAGACAATGAGCAGTTCTTC

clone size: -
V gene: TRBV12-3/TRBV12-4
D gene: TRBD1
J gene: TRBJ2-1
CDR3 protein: CASSSRPRDRDGEQFF
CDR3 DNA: TGTGCCAGCAGTTCTCGCCCACGGGACAGGGACGGTGAGCAGTTCTTC

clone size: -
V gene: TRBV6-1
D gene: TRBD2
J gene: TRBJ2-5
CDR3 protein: CASNEGGRGETQDF
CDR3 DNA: TGTGCCAGCAACGAAGGCGGGAGGGGAGAGACTCAGGACTTC

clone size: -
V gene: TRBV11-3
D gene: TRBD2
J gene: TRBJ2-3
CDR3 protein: CASSFRTSTVTQYF
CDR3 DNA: TGTGCCAGCAGCTTCAGGACTAGTACAGTCACGCAGTATTTT

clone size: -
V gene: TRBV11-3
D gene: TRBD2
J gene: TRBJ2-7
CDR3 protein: CASGVGGSSYEQYF
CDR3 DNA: TGTGCCAGCGGTGTGGGGGGGTCCTCCTACGAGCAGTACTTC

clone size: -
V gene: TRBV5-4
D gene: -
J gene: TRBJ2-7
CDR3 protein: CASSFRTDADVQQYF
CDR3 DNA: TGTGCCAGCAGCTTTCGCACCGATGCCGATGTTCAGCAGTACTTC

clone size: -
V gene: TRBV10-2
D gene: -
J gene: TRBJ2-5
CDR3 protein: CASSEGLVGPQETQYF
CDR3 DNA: TGCGCCAGCAGTGAAGGCTTAGTGGGTCCTCAGGAGACCCAGTACTTC

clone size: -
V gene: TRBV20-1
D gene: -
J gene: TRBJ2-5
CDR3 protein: CSAQLFSSGTPPRTQYF
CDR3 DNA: TGCAGTGCCCAACTTTTTTCTTCCGGGACTCCTCCGAGGACCCAGTACTTC

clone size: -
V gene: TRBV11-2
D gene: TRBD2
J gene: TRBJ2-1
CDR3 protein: CVRSLAGGDYNEQFF
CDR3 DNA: TGTGTCAGAAGCTTAGCGGGGGGGGACTACAATGAGCAGTTCTTC

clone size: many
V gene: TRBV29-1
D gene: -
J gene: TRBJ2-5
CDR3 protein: CSVTRVGRPKETQYF
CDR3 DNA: TGCAGCGTTACCAGGGTGGGGCGGCCTAAAGAGACCCAGTACTTC

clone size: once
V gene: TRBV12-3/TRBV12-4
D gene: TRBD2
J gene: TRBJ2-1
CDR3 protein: CASNLVGGSFGYNEQFF
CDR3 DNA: TGCGCCAGCAATTTAGTTGGCGGGAGCTTTGGCTACAATGAGCAGTTCTTC

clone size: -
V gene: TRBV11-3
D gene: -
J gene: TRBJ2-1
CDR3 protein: CTSSLPGLWDNELFF
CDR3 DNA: TGTACCAGTAGCTTGCCGGGATTATGGGACAATGAGCTGTTCTTC

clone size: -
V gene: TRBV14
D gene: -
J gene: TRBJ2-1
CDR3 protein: CTSSPRGGNEQFF
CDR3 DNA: TGTACCAGCAGCCCCAGGGGGGGCAATGAGCAATTCTTC

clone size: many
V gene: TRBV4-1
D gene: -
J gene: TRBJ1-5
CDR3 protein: CASSQEQESGNQPQHF
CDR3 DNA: TGCGCCAGCAGCCAAGAGCAGGAAAGTGGCAATCAGCCCCAGCATTTT

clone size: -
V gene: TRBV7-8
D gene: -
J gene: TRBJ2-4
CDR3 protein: CVSSAKNIQYF
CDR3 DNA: TGTGTCAGCAGCGCCAAAAACATTCAGTACTTC

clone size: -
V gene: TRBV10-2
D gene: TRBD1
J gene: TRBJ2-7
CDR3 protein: CASSGLPGQWFNEQYF
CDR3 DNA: TGCGCGAGCAGTGGGCTCCCGGGACAGTGGTTCAACGAGCAGTACTTC

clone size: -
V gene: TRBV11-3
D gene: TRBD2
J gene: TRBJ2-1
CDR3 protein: CASSLGRGELGVDEQFF
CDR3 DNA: TGTGCCAGCAGTTTAGGTCGGGGGGAATTGGGTGTCGATGAGCAGTTCTTC

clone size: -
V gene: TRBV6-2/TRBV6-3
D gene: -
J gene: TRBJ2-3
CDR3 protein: CASLLAEAADTQYF
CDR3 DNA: TGTGCCAGCCTCTTAGCGGAAGCCGCAGATACGCAGTATTTT

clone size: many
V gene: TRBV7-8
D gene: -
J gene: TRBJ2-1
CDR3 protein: CASSSVFGVWDEQFF
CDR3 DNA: TGTGCCAGCAGCTCGGTCTTCGGGGTTTGGGATGAGCAGTTCTTC

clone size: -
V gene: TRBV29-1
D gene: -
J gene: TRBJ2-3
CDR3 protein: CSDSDLGDTKYF
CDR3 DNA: TGCAGCGATAGCGACCTGGGAGATACGAAGTATTTT

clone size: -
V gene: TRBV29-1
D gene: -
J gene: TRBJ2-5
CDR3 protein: CSPMTGGRETQYF
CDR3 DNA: TGCAGCCCTATGACAGGAGGCCGAGAGACCCAGTACTTC

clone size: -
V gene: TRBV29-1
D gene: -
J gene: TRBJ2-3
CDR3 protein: CSVGGHGTDTQCF
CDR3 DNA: TGCAGCGTTGGTGGGCATGGCACAGATACGCAGTGTTTT

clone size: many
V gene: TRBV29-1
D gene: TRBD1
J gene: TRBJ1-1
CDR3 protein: CSVPKTGRTEAFF
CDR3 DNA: TGCAGCGTTCCTAAGACAGGGCGTACTGAAGCTTTCTTT

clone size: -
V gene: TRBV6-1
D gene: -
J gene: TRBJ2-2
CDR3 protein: CTSSTGGSTGELFF
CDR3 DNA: TGTACCAGCAGTACAGGAGGTAGCACCGGGGAGCTGTTTTTC

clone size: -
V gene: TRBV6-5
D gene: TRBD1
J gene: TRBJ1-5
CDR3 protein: CASSSDRSVGQPQHF
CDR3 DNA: TGTGCCAGCAGCTCGGACAGGTCTGTGGGTCAGCCCCAGCATTTT

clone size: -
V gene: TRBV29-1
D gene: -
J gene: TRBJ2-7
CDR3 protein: CTVEGNMDEQYF
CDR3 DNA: TGCACTGTTGAAGGGAATATGGACGAGCAGTACTTC

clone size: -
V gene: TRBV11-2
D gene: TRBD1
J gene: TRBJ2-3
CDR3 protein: CASSVDRELDTQYF
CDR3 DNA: TGTGCCAGCAGCGTGGACAGGGAGCTAGATACACAGTATTTT

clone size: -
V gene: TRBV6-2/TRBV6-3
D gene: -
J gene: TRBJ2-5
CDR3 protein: CPSSYATPRETQYF
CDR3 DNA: TGTCCTAGCAGTTACGCCACCCCCCGAGAGACCCAGTACTTC

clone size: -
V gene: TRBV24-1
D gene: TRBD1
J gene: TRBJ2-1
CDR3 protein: CATSDQTGGSYNEQFF
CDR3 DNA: TGTGCCACCAGTGATCAGACAGGGGGCTCCTACAATGAGCAGTTCTTC

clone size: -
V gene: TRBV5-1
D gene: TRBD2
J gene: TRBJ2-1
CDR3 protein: CASSLGGSTYIEQFF
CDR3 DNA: TGCGCCAGCAGCTTGGGCGGGAGCACCTACATTGAGCAGTTCTTC

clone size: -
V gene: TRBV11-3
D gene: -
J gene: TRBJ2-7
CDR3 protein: CVSNLDRASGYEQHF
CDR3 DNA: TGTGTCAGCAACTTAGATCGGGCTAGTGGCTACGAGCAGCACTTC

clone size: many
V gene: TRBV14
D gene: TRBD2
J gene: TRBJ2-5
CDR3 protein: CASSQVSGRHQETQYF
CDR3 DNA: TGTGCCAGCAGCCAAGTTAGCGGGAGGCATCAAGAGACCCAGTACTTC

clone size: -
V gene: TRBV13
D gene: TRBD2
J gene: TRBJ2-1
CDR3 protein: CASRLAGGEFNKQFF
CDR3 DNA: TGTGCCAGCAGACTAGCGGGAGGGGAGTTCAATAAGCAGTTCTTC

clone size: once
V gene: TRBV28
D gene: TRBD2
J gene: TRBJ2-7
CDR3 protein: CASSLHLAELRYEQYF
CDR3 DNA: TGTGCCAGCAGTTTACACCTAGCGGAGTTAAGGTACGAGCAGTACTTC

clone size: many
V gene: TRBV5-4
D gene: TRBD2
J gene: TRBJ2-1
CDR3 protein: CASSLVAGDHNEQFF
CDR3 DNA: TGTGCCAGCAGCTTGGTGGCGGGAGATCACAATGAGCAGTTCTTC

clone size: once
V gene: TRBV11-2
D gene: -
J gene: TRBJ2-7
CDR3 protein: CASSPPSGASKQYF
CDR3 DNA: TGTGCCAGCAGTCCCCCTTCGGGGGCTAGCAAGCAGTACTTC

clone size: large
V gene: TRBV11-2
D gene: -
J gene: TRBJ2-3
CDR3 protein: CASSMGLPTDTQYF
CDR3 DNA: TGTGCCAGCAGCATGGGGCTTCCCACAGATACGCAGTATTTT

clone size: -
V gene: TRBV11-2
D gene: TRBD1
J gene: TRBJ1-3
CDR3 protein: CASSSRSDRRAYSGSTIYF
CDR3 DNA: TGTGCCAGCAGCTCACGCTCGGACAGGAGAGCGTACTCTGGAAGCACCATATATTTT

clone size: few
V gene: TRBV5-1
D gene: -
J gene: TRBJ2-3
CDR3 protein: CASSPDSRTDTQYF
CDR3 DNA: TGCGCCAGCAGCCCGGACAGCCGCACAGATACGCAGTATTTT

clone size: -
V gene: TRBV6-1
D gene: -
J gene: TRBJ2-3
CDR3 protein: CASSEETWKQPQYF
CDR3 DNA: TGTGCCAGCAGTGAGGAGACATGGAAACAGCCCCAGTATTTT